The clone carrying this T cell receptor beta chain was seen at least ten times. Germline lookup yields CDR1 SGHTA and CDR2 FQGNSA. The CDR3 totals 13 residues. V was clipped by 5 bases and J by 5 bases, with 13 bases between them. This specimen comes from a study of T cells in Graves' hyperthyroidism and ophthalmopathy. RNA transcripts gave rise to amplified TCR beta CDR3 regions. The TCR CDR3 first-round RT-PCR relied on the HTBI primer set. TCRdb re-analysed the multiplex PCR reads in MiXCR, keeping a single row per CDR3 protein. The sample gives around 690,000 distinct CDR3 sequences, 17% of which show up once; about a sixth is in the top ten.

Specimen: blood. V gene TRBV7-2 combines with J gene TRBJ2-7, with a weak D call TRBD2 (6 bases). The TCR was taken from a man aged 50-60 years with Graves' hyperthyroidism. CDR3 nucleotide sequence: TGTGCCAGCAGCCGAAAGACTAGTAACGAGCAGTACTTC. This encodes CASSRKTSNEQYF. Drawing the rest from reference TRBV7-2 and TRBJ2-7, the complete variable domain is GAGVSQSPSNKVTEKGKDVELRCDPISGHTALYWYRQSLGQGLEFLIYFQGNSAPDKSGLPSDRFSAERTGGSVSTLTIQRTQQEDSAVYLCASSRKTSNEQYFGPGTRLTVT.